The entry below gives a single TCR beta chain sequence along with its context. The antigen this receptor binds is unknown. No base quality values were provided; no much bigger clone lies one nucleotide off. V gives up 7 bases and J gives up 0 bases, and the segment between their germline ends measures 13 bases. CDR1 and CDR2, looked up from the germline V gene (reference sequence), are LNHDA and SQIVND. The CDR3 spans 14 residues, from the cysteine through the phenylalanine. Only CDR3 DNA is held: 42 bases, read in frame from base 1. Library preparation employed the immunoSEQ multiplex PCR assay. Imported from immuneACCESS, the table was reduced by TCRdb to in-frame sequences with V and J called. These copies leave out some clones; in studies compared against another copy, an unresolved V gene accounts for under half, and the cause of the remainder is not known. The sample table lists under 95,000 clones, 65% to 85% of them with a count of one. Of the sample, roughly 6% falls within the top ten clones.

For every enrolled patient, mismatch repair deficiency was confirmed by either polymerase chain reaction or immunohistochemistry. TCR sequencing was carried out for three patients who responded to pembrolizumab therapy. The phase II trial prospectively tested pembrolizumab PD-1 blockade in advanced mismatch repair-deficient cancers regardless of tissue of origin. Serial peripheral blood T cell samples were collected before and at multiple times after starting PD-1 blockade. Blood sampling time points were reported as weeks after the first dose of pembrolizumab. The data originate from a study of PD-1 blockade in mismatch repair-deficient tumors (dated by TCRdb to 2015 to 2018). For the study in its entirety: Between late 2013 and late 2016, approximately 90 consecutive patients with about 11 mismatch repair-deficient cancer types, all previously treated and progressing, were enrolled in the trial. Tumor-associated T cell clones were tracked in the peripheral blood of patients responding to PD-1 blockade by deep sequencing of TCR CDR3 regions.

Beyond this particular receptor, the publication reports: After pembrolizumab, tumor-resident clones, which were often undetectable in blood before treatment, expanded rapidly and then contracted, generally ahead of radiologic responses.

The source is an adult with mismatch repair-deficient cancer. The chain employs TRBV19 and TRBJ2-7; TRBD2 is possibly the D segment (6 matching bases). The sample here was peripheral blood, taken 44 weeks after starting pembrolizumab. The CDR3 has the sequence CASKIAESSYEQYF. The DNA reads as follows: TGTGCCAGTAAAATAGCGGAAAGCTCCTACGAGCAGTACTTC.